This T cell receptor beta chain stems from a study of blood T cell repertoires in COVID-19. On the study more broadly: Acute and convalescent COVID-19 samples came from the United States, Italy and Spain. The analysed material was cDNA or gDNA that came from T cells, B-cell-depleted T cells, or PBMCs.

In the source study's methods: The assay estimated nucleated cells by amplifying reference gene primers. Repertoires were generated with immunoSEQ multiplex PCR, while TCRdb's copy carries only in-frame clones and drops some. V, J and clone size are those of that table, while D and trimming were read from the DNA. The sample yields roughly 500,000 clones, 75% to 90% seen once. Trimming left V 3 bases short and J 2 bases short, with 11 bases between. CDR1 and CDR2 from the germline V gene are DFQATT and SNEGSKA (reference sequence). This CDR3 has 14 amino acids. This chain links TRBV20-1 with TRBJ2-1, with D possibly being TRBD2 (6 bases). The receptor was derived from a human donor in a cohort sampled during active COVID-19. The specimen was peripheral blood. The CDR3: CSASMRGPYNEQFF. CDR3 coding DNA: TGCAGTGCTAGTATGCGGGGACCCTACAATGAGCAGTTCTTC.